Listed below are T cell receptor beta chains from one sample, sequenced in a study of STAT5B mutations in CD4+ large granular lymphocyte leukemia. Sequencing was performed with immunoSEQ multiplex PCR; in TCRdb, only in-frame clones are kept and a portion is missing. The sample records 45,000 to 50,000 clones, about 86% being singletons. The sequenced material came from CD4+ T cells from blood buffy coats. These receptors originate from a human donor in good health. CDR3s include the opening cysteine and the closing phenylalanine or tryptophan. D genes are given only for firm matches. Where a row states a size, it is once, few, many or the class of an expanded clone; other rows omit it.

TRBD2	14	TRBV5-1	TRBJ2-5	NA	TGCGCCAGCAGCTCGGGACTACACCAAGAGACCCAGTACTTC	CASSSGLHQETQYF
NA	12	TRBV6-6	TRBJ1-1	NA	TGTGCCAGCATTTCTAAAGGGCCTGAAGCTTTCTTT	CASISKGPEAFF
NA	20	TRBV27	TRBJ1-5	NA	TGTGCCAGCAGTTCGGCCGTGGCCGGACAGTCATCTTATAGCAATCAGCCCCAGCATTTT	CASSSAVAGQSSYSNQPQHF
NA	16	TRBV6-5	TRBJ1-6	few	TGTGCCAGCAGTTACTCGAGTGCCGGGGTGGGTTCACCCCTCCACTTT	CASSYSSAGVGSPLHF
TRBD1	14	TRBV6-4	TRBJ2-2	once	TGTGCCAGCAGTGAACAGGGGAGCACCGGGGAGCTGTTTTTT	CASSEQGSTGELFF
TRBD2	16	TRBV6-5	TRBJ2-7	NA	TGTGCCAGCAGTTACAATAGCGGGGCCCGGGGCTACGAGCAGTACTTC	CASSYNSGARGYEQYF
NA	15	TRBV5-1	TRBJ1-2	few	TGCGCCAGCAGCTTGGAGGGGGTGTATAAGGAAGGCTACACCTTC	CASSLEGVYKEGYTF
TRBD1	18	TRBV7-9	TRBJ1-3	once	TGTGCCAGCAGCTTAGCGCGGGACAGGAGTTCCTCTGGAAACACCATATATTTT	CASSLARDRSSSGNTIYF
TRBD2	14	TRBV5-1	TRBJ2-5	NA	TGCGCCAGCAGCTTGGCCGGGGGGGTAGAGACCCAGTACTTC	CASSLAGGVETQYF
TRBD1	14	TRBV18	TRBJ2-5	NA	TGTGCCAGCTCACCAGGGACAGGGGAGGAGACCCAGTACTTC	CASSPGTGEETQYF
NA	17	TRBV11-2	TRBJ2-1	NA	TGTGCCAGCAGCCCCGTCCTGAGCGGGTTATCCCGCAATGAGCAGTTCTTC	CASSPVLSGLSRNEQFF
NA	14	TRBV6-5	TRBJ1-6	once	TGTGCCAGCAAAAACTGGGCCAATAATTCACCCCTCCACTTT	CASKNWANNSPLHF
TRBD2	16	TRBV5-1	TRBJ2-5	once	TGCGCCAGCAGCTCCGGGACTAGCGGGGGGGTGGAGACCCAGTACTTC	CASSSGTSGGVETQYF
NA	14	TRBV4-2	TRBJ2-5	once	TGTGCCAGCAGCCAAGGGGGGGCAGAAGAGACCCAGTACTTC	CASSQGGAEETQYF
NA	13	TRBV5-4	TRBJ2-5	NA	TGTGCCAGCAGCTTACCCCTACAAGAGACCCAGTACTTC	CASSLPLQETQYF
TRBD2	17	TRBV2	TRBJ2-5	NA	TGTGCCAGCAGTACGCCTACTAGCGGGGCTGCCCAAGAGACCCAGTACTTC	CASSTPTSGAAQETQYF
TRBD1	16	TRBV11-3	TRBJ2-7	NA	TGTGCCAGCAGCACAGAGAAGGACAGGGCCTCCTACGAGCAGTACTTC	CASSTEKDRASYEQYF
TRBD1	13	TRBV30	TRBJ1-4	NA	TGTGCCTGGAGTGAGGGGGACAGGGGAAAACTGTTTTTT	CAWSEGDRGKLFF
NA	14	TRBV30	TRBJ2-7	NA	TGTGCCGGGACTCTCTCCGGGGGCCGGAGCGAGCAGTACTTC	CAGTLSGGRSEQYF
NA	15	TRBV5-1	TRBJ1-3	NA	TGCGCCAGCAGCTTGGGACAGAGCTCTGGAAACACCATATATTTT	CASSLGQSSGNTIYF
NA	10	TRBV6-5	TRBJ2-7	NA	TGTGCCAGCAAGGGCTACGAGCAGTACTTC	CASKGYEQYF
TRBD1	12	TRBV5-1	TRBJ1-2	NA	TGCGCCAGCAGCGTCGACAGGGGTGGCTACACCTTC	CASSVDRGGYTF
NA	12	TRBV25-1	TRBJ2-7	NA	TGTGCCAGCAGTGGGACTATCTACGAGCAGTACTTC	CASSGTIYEQYF
NA	14	TRBV19	TRBJ2-2	NA	TGTGCCAGTAGTATAGCGGGAAGCACCGGGGAGCTGTTTTTT	CASSIAGSTGELFF
NA	13	TRBV28	TRBJ1-2	NA	TGTGCCAGCAGTTTAGATGGATTCTATGGCTACACCTTC	CASSLDGFYGYTF
NA	13	TRBV7-6	TRBJ1-5	few	TGTGCCAGCAGCTTTAATAGCAATCAGCCCCAGCATTTT	CASSFNSNQPQHF
TRBD2	17	TRBV5-4	TRBJ2-3	NA	TGTGCCAGCAGCTTGGTTTCAGGACTAGCGAGCACAGATACGCAGTATTTT	CASSLVSGLASTDTQYF
NA	15	TRBV8-2	TRBJ2-6	once	TGTGGCAGGATGGCAACACAAAGTCGGGCCAACGTCCTGACTTTC	CGRMATQSRANVLTF
TRBD2	15	TRBV7-3	TRBJ2-1	NA	TGTGCCAGCAGCCTATCAGCGGGAGGGCCACATGAGCAGTTCTTC	CASSLSAGGPHEQFF
NA	14	TRBV5-6	TRBJ2-3	NA	TGTGCCAGCAGCATCGGAAGGGGGACAGATACGCAGTATTTT	CASSIGRGTDTQYF
TRBD2	16	TRBV2	TRBJ2-5	NA	TGTGCCAGCAGTGAATGGGCTAGCGGGGGTCGGGAGACCCAGTACTTC	CASSEWASGGRETQYF
TRBD2	14	TRBV6-5	TRBJ2-7	NA	TGTGCCGGCACAACTAGCGGGGTTATCTACGAGCAGTACTTC	CAGTTSGVIYEQYF
TRBD2	19	TRBV5-1	TRBJ2-5	NA	TGCGCCAGCAGCTCGGGTAACGTAGCGGGAGTCCTAGGACAAGAGACCCAGTACTTC	CASSSGNVAGVLGQETQYF
NA	12	TRBV21-1	TRBJ2-5	NA	TGTGCCAGCTCGGGCCACCAAGAGACCCAGTACTTC	CASSGHQETQYF
TRBD2	14	TRBV6-4	TRBJ2-3	NA	TGTGCCAGCAGTGACGGGGGGGAAACAGATACGCAGTATTTT	CASSDGGETDTQYF
NA	14	TRBV19	TRBJ1-3	NA	TGTGCCAGTAGTGAGAAAACTTCTGGAAACACCATATATTTT	CASSEKTSGNTIYF
NA	16	TRBV18	TRBJ2-7	NA	TGTGCCAGCTCACCCCCAGGACAGCCACTCGGGGGCGAGCAGTACTTC	CASSPPGQPLGGEQYF
NA	17	TRBV19	TRBJ1-2	once	TGTGCCAGTAGTATTTTTCGGGACGGTGGGGTGAACTATGGCTACACCTTC	CASSIFRDGGVNYGYTF
TRBD1	15	TRBV28	TRBJ2-1	NA	TGTGCCAGCAGTTTATCGCACAGGGGTGCCAATGAGCAGTTCTTC	CASSLSHRGANEQFF
NA	12	TRBV5-5	TRBJ2-1	NA	TGTGCCAGCAGCTTGGTAGGCGGAGAGCAGTTCTTC	CASSLVGGEQFF
TRBD1	12	TRBV2	TRBJ2-5	NA	TGTGCCACAGGGACAGGCCCGGGGACCCAGTACTTC	CATGTGPGTQYF
NA	13	TRBV11-2	TRBJ2-3	NA	TGTGCCAGCAGCTTAGATCCAGCAGGGACGCAGTATTTT	CASSLDPAGTQYF
TRBD1	13	TRBV5-1	TRBJ1-1	NA	TGCGCCAGCAGCATGGACAGGGCGGGTGAAGCTTTCTTT	CASSMDRAGEAFF
NA	14	TRBV28	TRBJ1-1	NA	TGTGCCAGCAGTTTATTGCAATTGGGGACTGAAGCTTTCTTT	CASSLLQLGTEAFF
TRBD1	15	TRBV28	TRBJ1-1	once	TGTGCCAGCCGGGACAGGGTGTCGGGTAACACTGAAGCTTTCTTT	CASRDRVSGNTEAFF
NA	15	TRBV5-1	TRBJ1-6	few	TGCGCCAGCAGCTTGGACGCCTCGAGGCGGTCACCCCTCCACTTT	CASSLDASRRSPLHF
NA	15	TRBV7-2	TRBJ2-2	NA	TGTGCCAGCAGTTCTCAGCGAATTCACACCGGGGAGCTGTTTTTT	CASSSQRIHTGELFF
NA	15	TRBV7-9	TRBJ1-1	few	TGTGCCAGCAGCCCACGACAGGACGCGTTGGCTGAAGCTTTCTTT	CASSPRQDALAEAFF
NA	15	TRBV28	TRBJ1-2	NA	TGTGCCAGCAGTTCCTACATGGGGGGGTCCTATGGCTACACCTTC	CASSSYMGGSYGYTF
TRBD2	14	TRBV7-6	TRBJ2-7	NA	TGTGCCAGCAGCTTAGATAGCGGGGGGTACGAGCAGTACTTC	CASSLDSGGYEQYF
TRBD1	13	TRBV7-9	TRBJ2-7	NA	TGTGCCAGCAGCTTGACAGGGGATTACGAGCAGTACTTC	CASSLTGDYEQYF
NA	18	TRBV5-1	TRBJ2-3	NA	TGCGCCAGCAGCTTGGTAGTTTTGGAACTAGCCCGGCCAGATACGCAGTATTTT	CASSLVVLELARPDTQYF
NA	16	TRBV5-1	TRBJ2-2	NA	TGCGCCAGCAGCTTGATTGGGCCTTCGAACACCGGGGAGCTGTTTTTT	CASSLIGPSNTGELFF
NA	15	TRBV10-1	TRBJ2-7	NA	TGCGCCAGCAGTGAGTCGATGCCGGGGGTGAGTGAGCAGTACTTC	CASSESMPGVSEQYF
NA	16	TRBV6-6	TRBJ1-2	NA	TGTGCCAGCAGTTACGAAGGGATCGAGGCTAACTATGGCTACACCTTC	CASSYEGIEANYGYTF
NA	14	TRBV6-5	TRBJ2-2	NA	TGTGCCAGTAGTTTAGGGGGGGTCGCCGGGGAGCTGTTTTTT	CASSLGGVAGELFF
TRBD2	16	TRBV11-3	TRBJ2-1	once	TGTGCCAGCAGCGTCGGGACTAGCGGGCCCTACAATGAGCAGTTCTTC	CASSVGTSGPYNEQFF